This entry lists 20 T cell receptor beta chains sequenced from one sample in a study of T cells in localized non-small cell lung cancer. Sequencing was performed with immunoSEQ multiplex PCR; in TCRdb, only in-frame clones are kept and a portion is missing. The sample lists 41,000 or so clones, about 88% occurring once. Here the sequenced sample was peripheral blood, taken before any cancer treatment. The receptors originated from a female donor over 55 with stage I squamous cell lung carcinoma.

The V gene is TRBV21-1, the J gene TRBJ2-3; TRBD2, the table's D call, was not compared with the DNA. TRBV21-1 is reported as a pseudogene. This CDR3 comprises 20 residues. This CDR3 reads CASSKTDAIAGGPGTDTQYF. DNA of the CDR3: TGTGCCAGCAGCAAAACCGACGCTATAGCGGGAGGGCCCGGCACAGATACGCAGTATTTT.

The chain employs TRBV4-3 and TRBJ1-2; the match to TRBD1 covers 8 bases. From germline, CDR1 is LGHNA and CDR2 YSLEER. The CDR3 spans 15 residues. V lost 1 base and J lost 5; bases outside the gene matches: 6. In DNA form, the CDR3 reads TGCGCCAGCAGCCAAGTGGCAGGGGGCAGGTATGGCTACACCTTC. Residues: CASSQVAGGRYGYTF.

The chain uses TRBV7-6 and TRBJ1-4; D gene uncertain. The V end was cut by 5 bases, the J end by 0 bases, with 10 bases between. CDR1 and CDR2 from the germline V gene are SGHVS and FNYEAQ. This CDR3 has 15 residues. The DNA of the CDR3 is TGTGCCAGCAGCCCCAACCGGGCAACTAATGAAAAACTGTTTTTT. Translating it yields CASSPNRATNEKLFF.

The CDR3 spells CASSLSSSHNEQFF. CDR3 DNA sequence: TGTGCCAGCAGCTTATCCAGTTCCCACAATGAGCAGTTCTTC. V and J are TRBV7-4 and TRBJ2-1; unclear D gene. This CDR3 has 14 amino acids. V was clipped by 2 bases and J by 5 bases, with 10 bases between them. Germline V lookup: CDR1 SGHVT, CDR2 SQSDAQ.

The chain employs TRBV27 and TRBJ1-3; the D gene is possibly TRBD1 (5 bases). The germline V and J ends were trimmed by 3 bases and 9 bases, with 6 bases remaining between them. This CDR3 region has 11 residues. In germline, CDR1 is MNHEY, CDR2 SMNVEV (reference sequence). The CDR3 loop reads CASSFGGTIYF. The CDR3 coding sequence is TGTGCCAGCAGTTTTGGGGGCACCATATATTTT.

This clone was counted a few times. The CDR3 DNA reads TGTGCCAGCAGCTTGGCCAGTGGGCACCTCTATGGCTACACCTTC. The encoded protein is CASSLASGHLYGYTF. J is TRBJ1-2 and V is TRBV5-4, with unresolved D. The germline gives CDR1 SGHNT, CDR2 YYREEE (reference sequence). The V end was cut by 0 bases, the J end by 4 bases, with 13 bases between. CDR3 size: 15 residues.

The gene calls are TRBV6-6 and TRBJ2-3; 7 positions agree with TRBD1. The CDR3 has 16 residues. V lost 4 bases to trimming and J lost 6 bases; unmatched junction nucleotides: 13. In germline, CDR1 is MNHNY, CDR2 SVGAGI (reference sequence). This CDR3 reads CASSSRTGLRRDTQYF. CDR3 nucleotide sequence: TGTGCCAGCAGTTCTCGGACAGGTCTAAGAAGGGATACGCAGTATTTT.

The chain joins TRBV18 to TRBJ2-7, with 11 bases aligning to TRBD2. Unmatched junction bases numbered 11, after V lost 1 base and J lost 6 bases. CDR3 size: 17 residues. CDR1 KGHSH and CDR2 LQKENI come from the germline V gene. CDR3 region: CASSPRSLAGEYGEQYF. For the CDR3, the DNA is TGTGCCAGCTCACCACGCTCACTAGCGGGAGAATACGGCGAGCAGTACTTC.

In DNA form, the CDR3 reads TGTGCCAGCAGCTTAACTAGCGGGAGCCACGAGCAGTACTTC. Translated: CASSLTSGSHEQYF. The chain links TRBV11-2 to TRBJ2-7; TRBD2 matches 11 bases. The CDR3 covers 14 residues. The V gene's germline CDR1 is SGHAT and CDR2 FQNNGV. Trimming cost V 2 bases and J 5 bases; bases outside gene matches: 2. The full variable domain, completed using reference TRBV11-2 and TRBJ2-7, is EAGVAQSPRYKIIEKRQSVAFWCNPISGHATLYWYQQILGQGPKLLIQFQNNGVVDDSQLPKDRFSAERLKGVDSTLKIQPAKLEDSAVYLCASSLTSGSHEQYFGPGTRLTVT.

The chain employs TRBV4-3 and TRBJ2-1; TRBD2 matches at 8 bases. The CDR3 has 15 amino acids. The V and J ends lost 0 bases and 4 bases, in that order; junction bases with no gene match: 2. CDR1 is LGHNA and CDR2 is YSLEER in the germline V gene. The CDR3 sequence is CASSQDERGYNEQFF. CDR3 DNA sequence: TGCGCCAGCAGCCAAGACGAGCGGGGGTACAATGAGCAGTTCTTC.

This clone occurred a few times. The chain carries TRBV29-1 and TRBJ1-2; a weak D match, TRBD1 (5 bases). Trimming removed 1 base at V and 6 bases at J, with 12 bases between. This CDR3 has 13 residues. Germline V CDR1 and CDR2: SQVTM, ANQGSEA. The CDR3 protein is CSVEGGWGHGYTF. The CDR3 bases are TGCAGCGTTGAAGGGGGGTGGGGCCATGGCTACACCTTC.

The chain carries TRBV5-6 and TRBJ2-5; D gene ambiguous. The CDR3 length is 11 residues. Trimming pared 3 bases from V and 9 bases from J, leaving 9 bases between. From germline, CDR1 is SGHDT and CDR2 YYEEEE. CDR3 in amino acids: CASSSTAAQYF. The CDR3 nucleotides read TGTGCCAGCAGCTCAACGGCGGCCCAGTACTTC.

This chain joins TRBV14 and TRBJ1-1, with no clear D. This CDR3 has 19 amino acids. V dropped 1 base and J dropped 1 base, with 22 bases sitting between them. The germline gives CDR1 SGHDN, CDR2 FVKESK. The CDR3 nucleotides read TGTGCCAGCAGCCAAGTCCTCTCGGTCCCGGTATTTCAGAACACTGAAGCTTTCTTT. Translated, it gives CASSQVLSVPVFQNTEAFF.

This clone was detected only once. J is TRBJ2-5 and V is TRBV7-9, with 8 bases lining up with TRBD1. This CDR3 region has 14 residues. Germline-derived CDR1 and CDR2 are SEHNR and FQNEAQ (reference sequence). V shed 5 bases, J shed 5 bases, and the junction held 7 bases outside the gene matches. The CDR3 here is CASSGQGMEETQYF. CDR3 nucleotides: TGTGCCAGCAGCGGACAGGGAATGGAGGAGACCCAGTACTTC.

J is TRBJ2-5 and V is TRBV18, with 11 bases that match TRBD2. CDR3 size: 16 residues. V shed 10 bases, J shed 5 bases, and the junction held 15 bases outside the gene matches. Per the germline V gene, CDR1 is KGHSH and CDR2 is LQKENI. DNA of the CDR3: TGTGCCAAACTCACCACGGGTAGCGGGAGGGGGGAGACCCAGTACTTC. As protein: CAKLTTGSGRGETQYF.

The V and J genes are TRBV10-3 and TRBJ2-1; no firm D call. Germline assignment: CDR1 ENHRY and CDR2 SYGVKD. The CDR3 runs 16 residues. Trimming took 6 bases from V and 5 from J, leaving 20 bases between them. CDR3 amino acids: CAIRRLSTIVDNEQFF. The DNA of the CDR3 is TGTGCCATCAGAAGGCTGTCCACCATAGTAGACAATGAGCAGTTCTTC.

V is TRBV5-6 and J is TRBJ1-6; TRBD1 is a possible D gene (5 bases). Germline V gives CDR1 SGHDT, CDR2 YYEEEE. The CDR3 runs to 15 residues. Between the trimmed V and J ends, which lost 4 bases and 5 bases, there was a span of 13 bases. CDR3 in amino acids: CASSPGWANNSPLHF. CDR3 coding DNA: TGTGCCAGCAGCCCAGGGTGGGCTAATAATTCACCCCTCCACTTT.

The chain recombines TRBV7-2 with TRBJ2-3; the match to TRBD2 covers 9 bases. CDR3 length: 15 residues. Germline V gives CDR1 SGHTA, CDR2 FQGNSA. V shed 5 bases and J 0 bases; nucleotides not matched to a gene: 3. The CDR3 region has the DNA TGTGCCAGCAGCCGTAGCGGGAGAAGCACAGATACGCAGTATTTT. Translated, it gives CASSRSGRSTDTQYF.

The chain has TRBV6-5 and TRBJ1-2, with D tentatively TRBD1 (6 bases). This CDR3 region has 14 residues. The V end lost 0 bases, the J end lost 3 bases, and 8 bases lay between the germline ends. Germline V gives CDR1 MNHEY, CDR2 SVGAGI. DNA of the CDR3: TGTGCCAGCAGTTACTCGGCAGGGGACTATGGCTACACCTTC. It yields the protein CASSYSAGDYGYTF.

The rearrangement uses TRBV9 and TRBJ2-1, with TRBD1 identical over 9 bases. V was clipped by 3 bases and J by 5 bases; unmatched bases: 6. The CDR3 contains 15 residues. Germline CDR1 SGDLS, CDR2 YYNGEE. The DNA for the CDR3 is TGTGCCAGCAGCGGTCCCGGGACAGGGAACAATGAGCAGTTCTTC. Protein product: CASSGPGTGNNEQFF. The variable domain in full, with the rest retrieved from reference TRBV9 and TRBJ2-1, is DSGVTQTPKHLITATGQRVTLRCSPRSGDLSVYWYQQSLDQGLQFLIQYYNGEERAKGNILERFSAQQFPDLHSELNLSSLELGDSALYFCASSGPGTGNNEQFFGPGTRLTVL.